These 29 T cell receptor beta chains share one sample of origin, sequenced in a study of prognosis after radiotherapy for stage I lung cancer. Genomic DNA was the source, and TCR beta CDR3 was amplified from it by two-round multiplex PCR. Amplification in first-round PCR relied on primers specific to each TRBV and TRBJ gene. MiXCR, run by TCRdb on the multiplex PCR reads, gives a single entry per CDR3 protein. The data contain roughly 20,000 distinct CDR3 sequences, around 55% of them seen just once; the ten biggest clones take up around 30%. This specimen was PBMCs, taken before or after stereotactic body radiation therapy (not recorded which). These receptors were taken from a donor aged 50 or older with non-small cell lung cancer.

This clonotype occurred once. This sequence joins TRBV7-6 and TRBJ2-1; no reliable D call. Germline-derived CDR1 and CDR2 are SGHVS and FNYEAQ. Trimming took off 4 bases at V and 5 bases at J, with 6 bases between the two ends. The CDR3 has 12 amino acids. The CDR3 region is CASSSINNEQFF. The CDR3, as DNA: TGTGCCAGCAGCTCAATCAACAATGAGCAGTTCTTC.

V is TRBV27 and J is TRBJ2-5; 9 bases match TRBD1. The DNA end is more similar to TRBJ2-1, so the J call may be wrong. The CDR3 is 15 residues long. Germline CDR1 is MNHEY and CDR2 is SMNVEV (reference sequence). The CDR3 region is CASRSTGTGYNEQFF. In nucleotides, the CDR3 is TGTGCCAGCAGATCAACCGGGACAGGGTACAATGAGCAGTTCTTC.

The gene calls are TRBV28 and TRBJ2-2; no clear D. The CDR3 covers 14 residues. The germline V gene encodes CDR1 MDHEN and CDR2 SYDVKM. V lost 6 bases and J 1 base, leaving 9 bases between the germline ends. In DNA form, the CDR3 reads TGTGCCAGCAGGACCCACGGGAACACCGGGGAGCTGTTTTTT. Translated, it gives CASRTHGNTGELFF.

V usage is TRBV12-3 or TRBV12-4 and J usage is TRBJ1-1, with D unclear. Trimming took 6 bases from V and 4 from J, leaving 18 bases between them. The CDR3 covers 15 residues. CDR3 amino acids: CASSHGVARITEAFF. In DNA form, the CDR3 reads TGTGCCAGCAGCCACGGAGTTGCTAGGATCACTGAAGCTTTCTTT.

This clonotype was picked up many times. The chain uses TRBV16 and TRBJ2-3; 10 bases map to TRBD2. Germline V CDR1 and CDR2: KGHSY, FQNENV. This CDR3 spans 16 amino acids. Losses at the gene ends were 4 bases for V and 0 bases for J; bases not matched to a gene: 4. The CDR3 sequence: CASSLPGLASTDTQYF. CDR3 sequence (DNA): TGTGCCAGCAGCCTACCGGGACTAGCGAGCACAGATACGCAGTATTTT.

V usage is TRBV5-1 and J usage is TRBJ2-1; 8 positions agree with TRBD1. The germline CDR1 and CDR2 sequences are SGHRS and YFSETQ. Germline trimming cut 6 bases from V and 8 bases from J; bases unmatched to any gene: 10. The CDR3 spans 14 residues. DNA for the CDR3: TGCGCCAGCACCCAAATGGACAGGGAAGATGAGCAGTTCTTC. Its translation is CASTQMDREDEQFF.

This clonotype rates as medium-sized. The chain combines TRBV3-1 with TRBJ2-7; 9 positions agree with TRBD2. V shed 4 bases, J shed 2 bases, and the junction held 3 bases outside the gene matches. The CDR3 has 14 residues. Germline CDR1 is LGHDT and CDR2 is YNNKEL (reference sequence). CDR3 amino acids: CASSRASGAYEQYF. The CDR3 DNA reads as TGTGCCAGCAGCCGGGCTAGCGGGGCCTACGAGCAGTACTTC.

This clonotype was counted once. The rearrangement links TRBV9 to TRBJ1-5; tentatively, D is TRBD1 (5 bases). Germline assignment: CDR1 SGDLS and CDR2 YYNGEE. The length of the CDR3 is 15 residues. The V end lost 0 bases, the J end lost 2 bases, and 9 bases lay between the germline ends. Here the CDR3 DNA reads TGTGCCAGCAGCGTAGACGGGGCGGGCAATCAGCCCCAGCATTTT. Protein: CASSVDGAGNQPQHF.

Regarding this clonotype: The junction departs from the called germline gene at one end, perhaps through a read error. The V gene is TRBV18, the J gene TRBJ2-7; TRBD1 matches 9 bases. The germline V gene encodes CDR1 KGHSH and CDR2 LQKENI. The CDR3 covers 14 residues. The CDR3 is CANSPIGQGYGQYF. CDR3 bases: TGTGCCAACTCACCAATAGGACAGGGGTACGGGCAGTACTTC.

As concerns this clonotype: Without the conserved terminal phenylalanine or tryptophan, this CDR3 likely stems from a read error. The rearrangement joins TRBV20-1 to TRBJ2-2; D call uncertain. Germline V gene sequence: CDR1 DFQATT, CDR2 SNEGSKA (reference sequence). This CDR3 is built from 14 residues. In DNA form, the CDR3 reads TGCAGTGCTAGCGCGGCCGCGAACACCGTGGAGCTGTTTTCT. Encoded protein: CSASAAANTVELFS.

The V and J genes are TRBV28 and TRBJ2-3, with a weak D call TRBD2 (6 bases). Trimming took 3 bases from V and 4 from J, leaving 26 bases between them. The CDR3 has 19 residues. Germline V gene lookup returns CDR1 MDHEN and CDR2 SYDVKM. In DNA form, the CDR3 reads TGTGCCAGCAGTTTCCCAGGACATCATAGCGGAGAGGAGGCAGATACGCAGTATTTT. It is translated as CASSFPGHHSGEEADTQYF.

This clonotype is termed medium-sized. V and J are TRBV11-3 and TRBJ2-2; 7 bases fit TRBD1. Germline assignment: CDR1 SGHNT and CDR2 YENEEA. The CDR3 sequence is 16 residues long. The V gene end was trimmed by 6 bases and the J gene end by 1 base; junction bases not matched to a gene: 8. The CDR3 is CASRPTGTVNTGELFF. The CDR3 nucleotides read TGTGCCAGCAGACCCACCGGGACAGTGAACACCGGGGAGCTGTTTTTT.

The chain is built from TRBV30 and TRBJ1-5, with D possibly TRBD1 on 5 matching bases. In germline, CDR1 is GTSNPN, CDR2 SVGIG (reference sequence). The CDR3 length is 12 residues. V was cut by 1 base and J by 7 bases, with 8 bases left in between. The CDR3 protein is CAWSGGGQPQHF. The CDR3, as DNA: TGTGCCTGGAGTGGCGGGGGACAGCCCCAGCATTTT.

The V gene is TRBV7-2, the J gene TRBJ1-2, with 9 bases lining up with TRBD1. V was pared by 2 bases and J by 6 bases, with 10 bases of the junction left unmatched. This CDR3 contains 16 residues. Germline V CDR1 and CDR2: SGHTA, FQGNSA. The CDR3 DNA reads TGTGCCAGCAGCTTACAATCGGACCGGACAGGGGATGGCTACACCTTC. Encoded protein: CASSLQSDRTGDGYTF.

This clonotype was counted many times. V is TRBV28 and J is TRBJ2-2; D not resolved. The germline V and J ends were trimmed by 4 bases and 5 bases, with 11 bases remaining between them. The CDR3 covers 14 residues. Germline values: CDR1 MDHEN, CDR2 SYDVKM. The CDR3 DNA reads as TGTGCCAGCAGTTCGCGTGTGGTAACCGGGGAGCTGTTTTTT. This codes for CASSSRVVTGELFF.

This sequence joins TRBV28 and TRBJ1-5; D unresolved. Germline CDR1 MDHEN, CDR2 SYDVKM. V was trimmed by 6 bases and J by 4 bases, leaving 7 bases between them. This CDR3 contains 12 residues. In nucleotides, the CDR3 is TGTGCCAGCAGGGTTGAGAATCAGCCCCAGCATTTT. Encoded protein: CASRVENQPQHF.

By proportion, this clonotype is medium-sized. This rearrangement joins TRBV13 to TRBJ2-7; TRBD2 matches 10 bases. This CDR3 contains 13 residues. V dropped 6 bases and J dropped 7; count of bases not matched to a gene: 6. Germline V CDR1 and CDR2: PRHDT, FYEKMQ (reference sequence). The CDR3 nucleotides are TGTGCCAGCAGATCTAGCGGGAGTTGGGAGCAGTACTTC. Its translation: CASRSSGSWEQYF.

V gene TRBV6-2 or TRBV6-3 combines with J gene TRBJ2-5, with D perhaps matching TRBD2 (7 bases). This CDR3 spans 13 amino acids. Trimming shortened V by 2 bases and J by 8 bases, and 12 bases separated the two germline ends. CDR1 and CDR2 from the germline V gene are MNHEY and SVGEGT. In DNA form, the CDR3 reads TGTGCCAGCAGTTACGGGAGGGGGGATACCCAGTACTTC. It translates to CASSYGRGDTQYF.

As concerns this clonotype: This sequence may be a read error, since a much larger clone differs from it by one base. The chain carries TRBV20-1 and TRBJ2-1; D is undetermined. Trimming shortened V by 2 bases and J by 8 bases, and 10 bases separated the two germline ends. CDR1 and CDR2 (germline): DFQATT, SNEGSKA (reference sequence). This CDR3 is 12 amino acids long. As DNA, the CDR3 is TGCAGTGCTAGATTAACATCTGATGAGCAGTTCTTC. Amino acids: CSARLTSDEQFF.

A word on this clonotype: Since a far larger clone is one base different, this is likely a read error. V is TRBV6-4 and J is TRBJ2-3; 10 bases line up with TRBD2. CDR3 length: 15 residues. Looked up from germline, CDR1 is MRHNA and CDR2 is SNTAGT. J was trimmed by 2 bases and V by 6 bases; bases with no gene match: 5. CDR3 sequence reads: CASRSGTSVTDTQYF. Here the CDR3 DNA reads TGTGCCAGCAGATCCGGGACTAGCGTCACAGATACGCAGTATTTT.

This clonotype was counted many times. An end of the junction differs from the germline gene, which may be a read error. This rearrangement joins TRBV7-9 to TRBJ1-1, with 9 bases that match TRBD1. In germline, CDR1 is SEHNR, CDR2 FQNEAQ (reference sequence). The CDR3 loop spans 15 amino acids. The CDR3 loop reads CASSSRDRESTEAFF. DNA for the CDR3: TGTGCCAGTAGCTCCCGGGACAGGGAGAGCACTGAAGCTTTCTTT.

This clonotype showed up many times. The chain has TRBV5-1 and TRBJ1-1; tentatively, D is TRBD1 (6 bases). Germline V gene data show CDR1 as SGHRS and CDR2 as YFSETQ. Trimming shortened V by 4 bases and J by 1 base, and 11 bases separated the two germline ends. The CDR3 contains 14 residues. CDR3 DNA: TGCGCCAGCAGCCCGCTAGGGGGGAACACTGAAGCTTTCTTT. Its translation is CASSPLGGNTEAFF.

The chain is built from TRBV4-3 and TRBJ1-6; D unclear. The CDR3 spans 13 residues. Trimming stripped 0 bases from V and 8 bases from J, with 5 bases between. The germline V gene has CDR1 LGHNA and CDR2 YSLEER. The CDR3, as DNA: TGCGCCAGCAGCCAAGACACAGATTCACCCCTCCACTTT. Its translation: CASSQDTDSPLHF.

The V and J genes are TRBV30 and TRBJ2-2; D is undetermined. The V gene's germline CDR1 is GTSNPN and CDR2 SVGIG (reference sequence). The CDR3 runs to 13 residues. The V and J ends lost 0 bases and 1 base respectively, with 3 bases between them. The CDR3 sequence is CAWSVRNTGELFF. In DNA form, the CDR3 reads TGTGCCTGGAGTGTGAGGAACACCGGGGAGCTGTTTTTT.

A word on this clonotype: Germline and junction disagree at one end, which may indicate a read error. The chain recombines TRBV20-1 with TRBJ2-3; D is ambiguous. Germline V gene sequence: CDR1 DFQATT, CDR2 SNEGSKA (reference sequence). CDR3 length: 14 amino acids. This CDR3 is CSARDWNSTDTKYF. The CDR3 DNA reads TGCAGTGCTAGAGACTGGAATAGCACAGATACGAAGTATTTT.

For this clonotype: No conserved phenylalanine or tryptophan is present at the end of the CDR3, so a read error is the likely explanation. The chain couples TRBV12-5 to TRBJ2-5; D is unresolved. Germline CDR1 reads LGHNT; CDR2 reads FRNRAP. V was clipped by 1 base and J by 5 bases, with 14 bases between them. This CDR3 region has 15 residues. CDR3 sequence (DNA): TGTGCTAGTGGTTTGGGCCTCCGTGACGGGGAGACCCAGTACCTC. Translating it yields CASGLGLRDGETQYL.

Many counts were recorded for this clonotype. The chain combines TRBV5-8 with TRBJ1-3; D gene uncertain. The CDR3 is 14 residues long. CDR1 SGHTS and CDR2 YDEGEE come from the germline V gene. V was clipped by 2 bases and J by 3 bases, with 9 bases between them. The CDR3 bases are TGTGCCAGCAGCTTTTCCGGTAGTGGAAACACCATATATTTT. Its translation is CASSFSGSGNTIYF.

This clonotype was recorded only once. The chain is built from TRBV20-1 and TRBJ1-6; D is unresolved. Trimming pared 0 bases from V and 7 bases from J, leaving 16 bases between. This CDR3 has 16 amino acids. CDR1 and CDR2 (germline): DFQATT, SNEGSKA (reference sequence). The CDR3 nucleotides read TGCAGTGCTAGAGATGGAGCAAGAGGGTCCAATTCACCCCTCCACTTT. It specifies CSARDGARGSNSPLHF.

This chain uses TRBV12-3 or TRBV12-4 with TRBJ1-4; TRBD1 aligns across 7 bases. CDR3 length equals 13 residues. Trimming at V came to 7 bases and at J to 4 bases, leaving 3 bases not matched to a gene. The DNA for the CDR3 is TGTGCCAGCAAGGGACAGCTTAATGAAAAACTGTTTTTT. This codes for CASKGQLNEKLFF.